These 15 T cell receptor beta chains came from one sample sequenced in a study of blood T cell repertoires in COVID-19. Method: immunoSEQ multiplex PCR; TCRdb's copy keeps in-frame clones and lacks some. The data hold tens of thousands of clones, with roughly nine tenths observed a single time. The material sequenced was peripheral blood. These receptors were collected from a man aged 45 to 65 with acute or convalescent COVID-19.

This clone has more than one count but fewer than ten. The chain recombines TRBV19 with TRBJ1-2; 7 positions agree with TRBD1. This CDR3 has 14 residues. The germline CDR1 and CDR2 sequences are LNHDA and SQIVND (reference sequence). V lost 6 bases, J lost 1 base, and 5 bases stayed unmatched. The CDR3 DNA reads TGTGCCAGTAGACCGGGGACAGTTAACTATGGCTACACCTTC. Its protein product is CASRPGTVNYGYTF.

CDR3 region: CAIGGRDSDTQYF. In nucleotides, the CDR3 is TGTGCCATCGGTGGTAGAGATTCAGATACGCAGTATTTT. This sequence joins TRBV10-3 and TRBJ2-3; D unclear. The CDR3 runs 13 residues. Trimming took 8 bases from V and 4 from J, leaving 13 bases between them. Germline V gene lookup returns CDR1 ENHRY and CDR2 SYGVKD.

The chain combines TRBV5-5 with TRBJ1-6; D unclear. The CDR3 contains 18 residues. The V gene lost 4 bases and the J gene lost 0 bases, with 17 bases spanning the gap. CDR1 SGHKS and CDR2 YYEKEE come from the germline V gene (reference sequence). The CDR3 nucleotides read TGTGCCAGCAGCCTAGTTCTCGGAGTGAGCTCCTATAATTCACCCCTCCACTTT. Translating it yields CASSLVLGVSSYNSPLHF.

The chain employs TRBV7-9 and TRBJ1-1; D is undetermined. CDR1 and CDR2 (germline): SEHNR, FQNEAQ (reference sequence). V dropped 3 bases and J dropped 7 bases, with 6 bases sitting between them. The CDR3 loop spans 11 amino acids. The CDR3 reads CASSLQIEAFF. The CDR3 nucleotides read TGTGCCAGCAGCTTGCAGATTGAAGCTTTCTTT.

This rearrangement joins TRBV6-2 or TRBV6-3 to TRBJ2-2; tentatively, D is TRBD2 (6 bases). The CDR3 totals 15 residues. CDR1 MNHEY and CDR2 SVGEGT come from the germline V gene. Trimming took off 6 bases at V and 7 bases at J, with 18 bases between the two ends. The CDR3 is CASSSGTGKIGELFF. CDR3 nucleotide sequence: TGTGCCAGCAGCTCAGGGACTGGGAAAATCGGGGAGCTGTTTTTT.

This clone was detected once. This chain links TRBV2 with TRBJ1-5, with no clear D. The V gene's germline CDR1 is SNHLY and CDR2 FYNNEI. The CDR3 loop spans 14 amino acids. Trimming took 8 bases from V and 1 from J, leaving 12 bases between them. The CDR3 DNA sequence: TGTGCCAGCGCCGGACGGGGAAGCAATCAGCCCCAGCATTTT. This gives the protein CASAGRGSNQPQHF. Full variable domain (missing parts from reference TRBV2 and TRBJ1-5): EPEVTQTPSHQVTQMGQEVILRCVPISNHLYFYWYRQILGQKVEFLVSFYNNEISEKSEIFDDQFSVERPDGSNFTLKIRSTKLEDSAMYFCASAGRGSNQPQHFGDGTRLSIL.

The rearrangement joins TRBV6-1 to TRBJ1-5, with D possibly matching TRBD1 (6 bases). CDR1 is MNHNS, CDR2 SASEGT, per germline. This CDR3 is 16 amino acids long. Between the trimmed V and J ends, which lost 0 bases and 3 bases, there was a span of 12 bases. The CDR3 region has the DNA TGTGCCAGCAGTGAAGCTCAGGGGAGGGACAATCAGCCCCAGCATTTT. Translation: CASSEAQGRDNQPQHF.

The CDR3 sequence is CASSRTDRNGYTF. The CDR3 DNA follows: TGTGCCAGCAGCCGGACAGACCGCAATGGCTACACCTTC. The chain couples TRBV6-5 to TRBJ1-2; D perhaps matches TRBD1 (6 bases). The CDR3 sequence is 13 residues long. Germline CDR1 MNHEY, CDR2 SVGAGI. Trimming cost V 6 bases and J 6 bases, with 14 bases left between them.

The chain has TRBV24-1 and TRBJ1-5; tentatively, D is TRBD1 (5 bases). Trimming pared 0 bases from V and 1 base from J, leaving 15 bases between. CDR1 is KGHDR and CDR2 is SFDVKD in the germline V gene. The CDR3 loop spans 18 amino acids. The CDR3 bases are TGTGCCACCAGTGATTTGCGGGACTCAAGAGGCAGCAATCAGCCCCAGCATTTT. Translated, it gives CATSDLRDSRGSNQPQHF.

The rearrangement joins TRBV7-2 to TRBJ1-3, with D maybe TRBD1 (5 bases). CDR1 SGHTA and CDR2 FQGNSA come from the germline V gene. This CDR3 has 15 residues. Trimming left V 5 bases short and J 0 bases short, with 11 bases between. CDR3 in amino acids: CASSLGRSSGNTIYF. CDR3 coding DNA: TGTGCCAGCAGCCTGGGGCGTAGCTCTGGAAACACCATATATTTT.

This clone occurred once. The J gene is TRBJ1-4, the V gene TRBV6-6, with a tentative D call TRBD1 (5 bases). CDR1 MNHNY and CDR2 SVGAGI come from the germline V gene (reference sequence). Trimming removed 0 bases at V and 3 bases at J, with 11 bases between. The CDR3 is 16 residues long. The CDR3 spells CASSYSIGQANEKLFF. The CDR3 DNA is TGTGCCAGCAGTTACTCGATTGGACAAGCTAATGAAAAACTGTTTTTT.

CDR3 in DNA: TGTGCCAGCAGCTTAGTAGTTACCGGGGCCAACGTCCTGACTTTC. As protein: CASSLVVTGANVLTF. This chain links TRBV7-9 with TRBJ2-6; D ambiguous. Germline assignment: CDR1 SEHNR and CDR2 FQNEAQ (reference sequence). This CDR3 has 15 amino acids. V lost 1 base to trimming and J lost 4 bases, with 8 bases between them. Combining the CDR3 with reference TRBV7-9 and TRBJ2-6 gives the whole variable domain DTGVSQNPRHKITKRGQNVTFRCDPISEHNRLYWYRQTLGQGPEFLTYFQNEAQLEKSRLLSDRFSAERPKGSFSTLEIQRTEQGDSAMYLCASSLVVTGANVLTFGAGSRLTVL.

This clone was found once. V gene TRBV7-2 combines with J gene TRBJ1-3, with D perhaps TRBD1 (5 bases). There are 15 residues in the CDR3. Trimming took 4 bases from V and 0 from J, leaving 10 bases between them. The V gene's germline CDR1 is SGHTA and CDR2 FQGNSA. CDR3 amino acids: CASSSGTYSGNTIYF. The CDR3 nucleotides are TGTGCCAGCAGCTCCGGGACTTACTCTGGAAACACCATATATTTT.

The chain carries TRBV28 and TRBJ1-1; 7 bases agree with TRBD1. Trimming took 5 bases from V and 4 from J; bases not matched to a gene: 7. Germline V gives CDR1 MDHEN, CDR2 SYDVKM. The CDR3 sequence is 14 residues long. Here the CDR3 DNA reads TGTGCCAGCAGTCTGGGACAGAAACTCACTGAAGCTTTCTTT. Encoded protein: CASSLGQKLTEAFF.

The sample holds a few counts of this clone. The chain employs TRBV28 and TRBJ1-5; 9 nucleotides align to TRBD1. Germline V gene sequence: CDR1 MDHEN, CDR2 SYDVKM. This CDR3 comprises 15 residues. Trimming took 6 bases from V and 5 from J; bases not matched to a gene: 8. The CDR3 loop reads CASRGTGKSDQPQHF. DNA of the CDR3: TGTGCCAGCAGGGGGACAGGGAAGTCCGATCAGCCCCAGCATTTT.